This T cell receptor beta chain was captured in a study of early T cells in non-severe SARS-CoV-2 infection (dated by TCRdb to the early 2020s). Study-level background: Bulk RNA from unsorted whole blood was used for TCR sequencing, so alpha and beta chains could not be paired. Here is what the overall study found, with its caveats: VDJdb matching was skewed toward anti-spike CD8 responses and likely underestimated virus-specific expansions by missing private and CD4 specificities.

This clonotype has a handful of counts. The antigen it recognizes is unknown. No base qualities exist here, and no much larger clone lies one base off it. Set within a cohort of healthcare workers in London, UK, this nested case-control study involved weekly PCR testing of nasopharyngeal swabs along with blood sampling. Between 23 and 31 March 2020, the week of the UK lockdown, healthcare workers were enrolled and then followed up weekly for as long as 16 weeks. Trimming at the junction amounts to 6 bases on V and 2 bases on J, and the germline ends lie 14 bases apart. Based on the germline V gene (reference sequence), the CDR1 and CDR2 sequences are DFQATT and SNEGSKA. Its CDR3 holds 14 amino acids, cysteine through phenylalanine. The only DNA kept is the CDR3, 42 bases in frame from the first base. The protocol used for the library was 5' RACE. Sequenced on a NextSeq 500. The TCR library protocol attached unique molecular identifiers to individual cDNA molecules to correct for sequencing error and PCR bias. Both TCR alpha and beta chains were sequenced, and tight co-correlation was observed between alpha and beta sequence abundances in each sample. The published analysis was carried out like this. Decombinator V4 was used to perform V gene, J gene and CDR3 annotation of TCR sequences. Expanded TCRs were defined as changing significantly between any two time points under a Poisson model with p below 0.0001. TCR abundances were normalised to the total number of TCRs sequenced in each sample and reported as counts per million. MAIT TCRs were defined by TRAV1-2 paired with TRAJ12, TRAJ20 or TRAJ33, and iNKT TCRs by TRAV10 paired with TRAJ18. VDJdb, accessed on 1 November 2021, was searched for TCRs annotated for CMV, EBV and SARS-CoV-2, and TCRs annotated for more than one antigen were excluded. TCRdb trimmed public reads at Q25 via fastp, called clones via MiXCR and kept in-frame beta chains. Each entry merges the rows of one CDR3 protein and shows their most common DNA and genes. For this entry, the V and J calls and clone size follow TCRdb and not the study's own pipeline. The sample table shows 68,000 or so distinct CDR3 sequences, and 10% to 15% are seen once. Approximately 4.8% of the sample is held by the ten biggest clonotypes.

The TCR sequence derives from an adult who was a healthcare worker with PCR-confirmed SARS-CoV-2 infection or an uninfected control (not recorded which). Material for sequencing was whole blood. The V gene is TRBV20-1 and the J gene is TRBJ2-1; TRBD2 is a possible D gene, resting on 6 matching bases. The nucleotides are TGCAGTGCCCCTCTAGCGTCCCCCTACAATGAGCAGTTCTTC. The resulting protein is CSAPLASPYNEQFF.